This TCR beta chain was recovered during a study of blood T cell repertoires in COVID-19. The data were produced by immunoSEQ multiplex PCR, yet TCRdb's version contains in-frame clones alone and is incomplete. The data contain around 210,000 clones, around 81% of them singletons. Enrolled during active infection, Seattle patients were then followed longitudinally. Germline CDR1 SGHTS, CDR2 YDEGEE. This CDR3 has 17 amino acids. V shed 0 bases, J shed 0 bases, and the junction held 8 bases outside the gene matches. This clone was seen only once. The chain links TRBV5-8 to TRBJ1-1, with 7 bases lining up with TRBD1. This TCR was sampled from a man in his sixties with COVID-19, enrolled during active disease. Sequenced: peripheral blood. In DNA, the CDR3 is TGTGCCAGCAGCTTGGCGACCCCGGGACAGATGAACACTGAAGCTTTCTTT. Protein: CASSLATPGQMNTEAFF.